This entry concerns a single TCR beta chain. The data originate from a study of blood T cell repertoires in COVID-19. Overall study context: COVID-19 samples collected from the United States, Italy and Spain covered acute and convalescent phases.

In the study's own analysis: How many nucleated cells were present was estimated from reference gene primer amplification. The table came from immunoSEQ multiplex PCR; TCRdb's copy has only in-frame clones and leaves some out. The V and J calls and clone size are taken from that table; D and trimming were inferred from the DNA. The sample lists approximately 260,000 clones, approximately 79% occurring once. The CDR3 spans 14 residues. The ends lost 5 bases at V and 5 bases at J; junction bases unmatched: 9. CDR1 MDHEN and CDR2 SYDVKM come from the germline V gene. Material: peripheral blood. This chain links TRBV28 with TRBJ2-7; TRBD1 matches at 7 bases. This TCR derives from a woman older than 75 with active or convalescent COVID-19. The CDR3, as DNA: TGTGCCAGCAGTCCCTCGACAGGGTTCGACGAGCAGTACTTC. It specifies CASSPSTGFDEQYF.